This TCR beta chain was recorded in a study of technical replicates of blood from a few donors. CDR1 and CDR2 from the germline V gene are SGDLS and YYNGEE. V was trimmed by 0 bases and J by 8 bases, leaving 12 bases between them. This CDR3 region has 15 residues. The table came from immunoSEQ multiplex PCR; TCRdb's copy has only in-frame clones and leaves some out. The data hold tens of thousands of clones, with 93% observed a single time. The clonotype originates from a human donor in good health. The specimen was T cells isolated from PBMCs. This sequence joins TRBV9 and TRBJ1-6, with D unclear. CDR3 bases: TGTGCCAGCAGCGTAGAAGAGGGTGGGGATTCACCCCTCCACTTT. Translating it yields CASSVEEGGDSPLHF.